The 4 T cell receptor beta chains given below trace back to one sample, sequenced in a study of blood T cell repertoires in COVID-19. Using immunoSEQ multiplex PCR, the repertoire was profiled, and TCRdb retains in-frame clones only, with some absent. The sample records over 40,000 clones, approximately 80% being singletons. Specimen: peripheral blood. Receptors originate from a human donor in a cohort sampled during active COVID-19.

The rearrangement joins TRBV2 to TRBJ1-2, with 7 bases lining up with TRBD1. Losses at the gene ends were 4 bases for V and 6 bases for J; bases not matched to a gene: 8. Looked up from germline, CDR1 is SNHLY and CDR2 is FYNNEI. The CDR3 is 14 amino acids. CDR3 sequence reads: CASSVRAGGNGYTF. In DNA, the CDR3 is TGTGCCAGCAGTGTGCGGGCAGGGGGAAATGGCTACACCTTC.

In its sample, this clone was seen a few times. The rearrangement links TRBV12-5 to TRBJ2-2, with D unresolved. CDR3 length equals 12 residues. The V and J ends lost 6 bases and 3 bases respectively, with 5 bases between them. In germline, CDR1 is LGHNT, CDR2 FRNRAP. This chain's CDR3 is CASGFHTGELFF. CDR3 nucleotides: TGTGCTAGTGGCTTTCACACCGGGGAGCTGTTTTTT.

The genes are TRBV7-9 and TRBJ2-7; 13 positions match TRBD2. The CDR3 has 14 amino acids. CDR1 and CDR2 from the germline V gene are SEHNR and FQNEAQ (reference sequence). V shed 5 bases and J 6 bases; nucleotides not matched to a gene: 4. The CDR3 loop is CASSPGLAGSEQYF. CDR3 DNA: TGTGCCAGCAGCCCGGGACTAGCGGGATCCGAGCAGTACTTC.

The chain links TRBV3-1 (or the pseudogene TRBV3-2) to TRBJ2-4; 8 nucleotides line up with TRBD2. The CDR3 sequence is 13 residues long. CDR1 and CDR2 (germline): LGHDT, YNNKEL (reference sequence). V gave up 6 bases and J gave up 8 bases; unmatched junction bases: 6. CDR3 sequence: CASSPGGWDIQYF. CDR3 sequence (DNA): TGTGCCAGCAGTCCGGGAGGGTGGGACATTCAGTACTTC.